These 11 T cell receptor beta chains came from one sample sequenced in a study of beta chain features in type 1 diabetes. Study-level results: Moderately but significantly shorter TCRB CDR3s were found in Type 1 diabetes patients in all four CD4+ subsets.

Their antigens are not known. Every isolated RNA sample was fully reverse transcribed, so sequencing captured expressed TCRB transcripts. Repertoires were generated with immunoSEQ multiplex PCR, while TCRdb's copy carries only in-frame clones and drops some. The sample lists 300,000 to 350,000 clones, 7% to 10% occurring once. The sample taken for sequencing was central memory CD4+ T cells from blood. The receptors stem from a young man with type 1 diabetes.

V and J are TRBV7-2 and TRBJ1-6; D not certain. Per the germline V gene, CDR1 is SGHTA and CDR2 is FQGNSA. Deletions cut 6 bases from V and 8 bases from J, with 17 bases between. This CDR3 has 15 residues. In DNA, the CDR3 is TGTGCCAGCAGTATCCTAATGGGTAGTGATTCACCCCTCCACTTT. This encodes CASSILMGSDSPLHF. Looking up the rest from reference TRBV7-2 and TRBJ1-6 gives the full variable domain: GAGVSQSPSNKVTEKGKDVELRCDPISGHTALYWYRQSLGQGLEFLIYFQGNSAPDKSGLPSDRFSAERTGGSVSTLTIQRTQQEDSAVYLCASSILMGSDSPLHFGNGTRLTVT.

This clone was detected many times. This chain joins TRBV7-9 and TRBJ2-1; D is possibly TRBD1 (5 bases). The germline V gene has CDR1 SEHNR and CDR2 FQNEAQ (reference sequence). The V and J ends lost 3 bases and 3 bases respectively, with 12 bases between them. The CDR3 is 15 amino acids. CDR3 DNA sequence: TGTGCCAGCAGCTTTCTCCAGGGAAACTACAATGAGCAGTTCTTC. Its translation: CASSFLQGNYNEQFF. The whole variable domain, remainder taken from reference TRBV7-9 and TRBJ2-1, is DTGVSQNPRHKITKRGQNVTFRCDPISEHNRLYWYRQTLGQGPEFLTYFQNEAQLEKSRLLSDRFSAERPKGSFSTLEIQRTEQGDSAMYLCASSFLQGNYNEQFFGPGTRLTVL.

This clone appeared many times. This sequence joins TRBV28 and TRBJ2-1; D may be TRBD1 (6 bases). The CDR3 has 13 residues. Deletions cut 5 bases from V and 9 bases from J, with 14 bases between. CDR1 MDHEN and CDR2 SYDVKM come from the germline V gene. In DNA form, the CDR3 reads TGTGCCAGCAGTCCCTTACAGGGAAGTGAGCAGTTCTTC. This codes for CASSPLQGSEQFF.

This chain links TRBV6-6 with TRBJ1-4, with D perhaps TRBD1 (5 bases). The V end lost 10 bases, the J end lost 6 bases, and 18 bases lay between the germline ends. The CDR3 consists of 14 residues. Germline V gives CDR1 MNHNY, CDR2 SVGAGI (reference sequence). The CDR3 nucleotides read TGTGCCACCCGGATCGGGGGGACGGATGAAAAACTGTTTTTT. It is translated as CATRIGGTDEKLFF.

This clone has ten or more counts. Mismatch with germline at one junction end may stem from a read error. The V and J genes are TRBV7-7 and TRBJ2-2; the D is unclear. In germline, CDR1 is SSHAT, CDR2 FNYEAQ (reference sequence). The length of the CDR3 is 13 residues. CDR3 amino acids: CASSPSRIGELFF. DNA for the CDR3: TGTGCTAGCAGCCCATCTCGTATTGGGGAGCTGTTTTTT.

The V gene is TRBV25-1, the J gene TRBJ1-1; 8 bases agree with TRBD1. The CDR3 runs 15 residues. Germline trimming cut 1 base from V and 6 bases from J; bases unmatched to any gene: 7. Germline assignment: CDR1 MGHDK and CDR2 SYGVNS. This CDR3 is CASSEWRQGSAEAFF. As DNA, the CDR3 is TGTGCCAGCAGTGAATGGAGACAGGGGTCCGCTGAAGCTTTCTTT.

This clone was seen more than once but under ten times. The CDR3 is CASSPDEYNSPLHF. The CDR3 bases are TGTGCCAGCAGCCCGGACGAGTATAATTCACCCCTCCACTTT. The chain combines TRBV7-8 with TRBJ1-6; the D is unclear. Germline-derived CDR1 and CDR2 are SGHVS and FQNEAQ. The CDR3 runs 14 residues. The ends were cut back, 5 bases at V and 4 bases at J, with 9 bases in the middle.

The rearrangement uses TRBV14 and TRBJ2-5; D is perhaps TRBD2 (5 bases). The length of the CDR3 is 14 residues. V lost 4 bases and J 4 bases, leaving 13 bases between the germline ends. Germline CDR1 SGHDN, CDR2 FVKESK. In DNA form, the CDR3 reads TGTGCCAGCAGCCGAACTACTAGGACAGAGACCCAGTACTTC. Translated: CASSRTTRTETQYF.

In its sample, this clone was seen a few times. The chain uses TRBV6-4 and TRBJ2-1, with D unclear. Trimming removed 2 bases from V and 0 bases from J, with 11 bases in between. This CDR3 is 16 amino acids long. The germline V gene encodes CDR1 MRHNA and CDR2 SNTAGT. CDR3 in amino acids: CASSDRGRSSYNEQFF. DNA for the CDR3: TGTGCCAGCAGTGACAGAGGAAGGAGCTCCTACAATGAGCAGTTCTTC.

Only a few counts were recorded for this clone. The chain links TRBV29-1 to TRBJ2-5; the D gene could be TRBD1 or TRBD2 (5 bases each). Matching the DNA end better, TRBJ2-7 makes the J call doubtful. Germline CDR1 and CDR2: SQVTM and ANQGSEA. The CDR3 totals 15 residues. The CDR3 spells CSVLGESGDSYEQYF. CDR3 coding DNA: TGCAGCGTCCTGGGGGAGTCAGGTGATTCCTACGAGCAGTACTTC.

The table lists this clone with a few counts. This rearrangement joins TRBV7-8 to TRBJ1-3; TRBD1 is a possible D gene (5 bases). CDR3 size: 15 residues. Germline CDR1 SGHVS, CDR2 FQNEAQ. V gave up 1 base and J gave up 3 bases, with 10 bases separating them. This CDR3 reads CASSLGKTGGNTIYF. The CDR3 bases are TGTGCCAGCAGCTTAGGGAAAACAGGTGGAAACACCATATATTTT.